These 13 T cell receptor beta chains were all obtained from the same sample, sequenced in a study of molecular identifiers for immune sequencing clone quantification. From the PCR reads, TCRdb called clonotypes with MiXCR, one entry per CDR3 protein. The repertoire includes 85,000 to 130,000 distinct CDR3 sequences, roughly a third of them detected once, and under 5.5% sits in the top ten. Sequencing used naive CD8+ T cells from blood, with Jurkat cell RNA spiked in. Sample subset: FACS-sorted CD8+CD4-CCR7+CD45RA+ naive T cells. These receptors all stem from a human donor in good health. Some libraries in this study had Jurkat cell RNA spiked in.

In this sample, this clonotype turned up a few times. The rearrangement uses TRBV20-1 and TRBJ2-7; D is possibly TRBD2 (6 bases). V was trimmed by 6 bases and J by 0 bases, leaving 15 bases between them. The length of the CDR3 is 14 residues. From germline, CDR1 is DFQATT and CDR2 SNEGSKA (reference sequence). CDR3 in amino acids: CSANFRDFSYEQYF. The CDR3 DNA reads TGCAGTGCGAACTTCCGGGACTTCTCCTACGAGCAGTACTTC.

This chain uses TRBV11-2 with TRBJ2-1; 10 bases align to TRBD2. Germline CDR1 SGHAT, CDR2 FQNNGV. Unmatched junction bases numbered 8, after V lost 3 bases and J lost 3 bases. CDR3 length equals 17 residues. The CDR3 is CASSFDPGTSVYNEQFF. The CDR3 nucleotides read TGTGCCAGCAGCTTTGATCCCGGGACTAGCGTCTACAATGAGCAGTTCTTC.

This clonotype has just a few counts. The J gene is TRBJ1-2, the V gene TRBV5-4; TRBD1 matches 10 bases. The CDR3 has 15 residues. Germline trimming cut 0 bases from V and 7 bases from J; bases unmatched to any gene: 6. From germline, CDR1 is SGHNT and CDR2 YYREEE (reference sequence). The CDR3 loop reads CASSLAGTGVSGYTF. CDR3 DNA sequence: TGTGCCAGCAGCTTGGCCGGGACAGGGGTTAGTGGCTACACCTTC.

The chain joins TRBV3-1 to TRBJ2-1; TRBD2 might be the D (6 bases). The CDR3 has 15 amino acids. The germline V and J ends were trimmed by 0 bases and 10 bases, with 16 bases remaining between them. Germline V gene data show CDR1 as LGHDT and CDR2 as YNNKEL (reference sequence). In DNA, the CDR3 is TGTGCCAGCAGCCAAGATCGGGCGGGACCCGGGGAGCAGTTCTTC. Translation: CASSQDRAGPGEQFF.

This clonotype showed up just a few times. The CDR3 spells CASSLDALLSYEQYF. CDR3 in DNA: TGCGCCAGCAGCTTGGACGCACTCCTCTCCTACGAGCAGTACTTC. V usage is TRBV5-1 and J usage is TRBJ2-7; D gene unclear. Germline V gives CDR1 SGHRS, CDR2 YFSETQ. Trimming stripped 0 bases from V and 0 bases from J, with 10 bases between. The CDR3 covers 15 residues.

The chain employs TRBV6-6 and TRBJ1-5; D unresolved. This CDR3 spans 15 amino acids. Germline assignment: CDR1 MNHNY and CDR2 SVGAGI (reference sequence). V was clipped by 8 bases and J by 6 bases, with 20 bases between them. CDR3 coding DNA: TGTGCCAGCCACCTGGACGGAGCATTCACTCAGCCCCAGCATTTT. It specifies CASHLDGAFTQPQHF.

There are many counts of this clonotype. DNA for the CDR3: TGTGCCAGCAGCCCACCCGGCTCCTACGAGCAGTACTTC. It is translated as CASSPPGSYEQYF. V usage is TRBV11-2 and J usage is TRBJ2-7; D call uncertain. With 5 bases removed from V and 0 bases from J, the gap between germline ends came to 8 bases. Germline CDR1 SGHAT, CDR2 FQNNGV. This CDR3 region has 13 residues.

To note about this clonotype: A much larger clone differs by one base, so this may be a read error. CDR3 coding DNA: TGTGCCAGCAGTTTCAGGGGGGACCAAGAGCCCCAGTACTTC. Its translation is CASSFRGDQEPQYF. The gene calls are TRBV12-3 or TRBV12-4 and TRBJ2-5; D is perhaps TRBD1 (7 bases). This CDR3 spans 14 amino acids.

This clonotype was seen a handful of times. The V call is TRBV5-1, the J call TRBJ2-1; D tentatively fits TRBD1 or TRBD2 (5 bases each). This CDR3 contains 13 residues. Trimming shortened V by 9 bases and J by 7 bases, and 17 bases separated the two germline ends. Germline CDR1 and CDR2: SGHRS and YFSETQ. The CDR3 loop is CATGPGVDNEQFF. For the CDR3, the DNA is TGCGCCACAGGGCCCGGGGTTGATAATGAGCAGTTCTTC.

This clonotype has just one count. A clone one base away is much larger, so this may be a read error. This chain connects TRBV28 to TRBJ2-2; D might be TRBD1 (6 bases). This CDR3 comprises 16 residues. Germline V gene lookup returns CDR1 MDHEN and CDR2 SYDVKM. CDR3 region: CASCLWAGDEGGELFF. CDR3 in DNA: TGTGCCAGCTGTTTATGGGCAGGGGATGAAGGCGGGGAGCTGTTTTTT.

The chain is built from TRBV11-2 and TRBJ2-7, with D possibly called TRBD1 or TRBD2 (5 bases each). The ends were cut back, 8 bases at V and 3 bases at J, with 14 bases in the middle. Germline CDR1 is SGHAT and CDR2 is FQNNGV. This CDR3 is 13 amino acids long. CDR3 in amino acids: CASGGARFYEQYF. DNA of the CDR3: TGTGCCAGCGGGGGAGCGCGGTTCTACGAGCAGTACTTC.

The J gene is TRBJ1-6, the V gene TRBV7-3; D may be TRBD1 (6 bases). Looked up from germline, CDR1 is SGHTA and CDR2 is FQGTGA. The CDR3 contains 13 residues. The V gene lost 5 bases and the J gene lost 10 bases, with 12 bases spanning the gap. The CDR3 protein is CASSLQGGSPLHF. Written as DNA, the CDR3 is TGTGCCAGCAGCCTACAGGGTGGATCACCCCTCCACTTT. Using reference TRBV7-3 and TRBJ1-6 for the parts outside the CDR3, the full variable domain is GAGVSQTPSNKVTEKGKYVELRCDPISGHTALYWYRQSLGQGPEFLIYFQGTGAADDSGLPNDRFFAVRPEGSVSTLKIQRTERGDSAVYLCASSLQGGSPLHFGNGTRLTVT.

In regard to this clonotype: Possible read error: a much larger clone is one base away. The rearrangement uses TRBV14 and TRBJ2-7; D not certain. Trimming removed 8 bases from V and 6 bases from J, with 11 bases in between. This CDR3 comprises 11 residues. Germline V CDR1 and CDR2: SGHDN, FVKESK. The CDR3 is CASDHNREQYF. In DNA form, the CDR3 reads TGTGCCAGCGACCACAATCGCGAGCAGTACTTC.